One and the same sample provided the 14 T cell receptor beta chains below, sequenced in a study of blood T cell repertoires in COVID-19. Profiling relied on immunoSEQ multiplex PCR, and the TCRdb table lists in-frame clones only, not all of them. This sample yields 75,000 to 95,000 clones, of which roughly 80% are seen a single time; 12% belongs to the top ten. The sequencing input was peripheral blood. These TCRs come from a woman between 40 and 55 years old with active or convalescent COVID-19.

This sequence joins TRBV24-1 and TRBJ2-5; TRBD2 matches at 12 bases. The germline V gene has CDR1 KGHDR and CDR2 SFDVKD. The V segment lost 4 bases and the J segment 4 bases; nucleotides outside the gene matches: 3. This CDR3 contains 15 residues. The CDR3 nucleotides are TGTGCCACCAGTGACTCTAGCGGGGGGGGAGAGACCCAGTACTTC. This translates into CATSDSSGGGETQYF.

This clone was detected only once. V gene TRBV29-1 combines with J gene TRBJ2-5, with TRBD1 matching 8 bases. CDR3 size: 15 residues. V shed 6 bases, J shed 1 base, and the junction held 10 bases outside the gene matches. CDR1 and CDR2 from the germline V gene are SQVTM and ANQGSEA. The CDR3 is CSVDGQGVFQETQYF. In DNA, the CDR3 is TGCAGCGTGGATGGACAGGGCGTTTTCCAAGAGACCCAGTACTTC.

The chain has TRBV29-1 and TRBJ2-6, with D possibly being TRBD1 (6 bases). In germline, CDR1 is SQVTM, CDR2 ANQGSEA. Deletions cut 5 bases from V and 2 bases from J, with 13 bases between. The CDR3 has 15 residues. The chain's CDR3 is CSVSPPGAGANVLTF. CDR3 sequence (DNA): TGCAGCGTTAGCCCCCCAGGGGCTGGGGCCAACGTCCTGACTTTC.

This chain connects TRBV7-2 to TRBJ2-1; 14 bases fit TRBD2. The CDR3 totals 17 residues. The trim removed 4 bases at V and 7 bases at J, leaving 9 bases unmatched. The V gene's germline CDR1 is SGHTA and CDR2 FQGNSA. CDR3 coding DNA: TGTGCCAGCAGCTCCCAGACTAGCGGGAGGGCCGGGAATGAGCAGTTCTTC. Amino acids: CASSSQTSGRAGNEQFF.

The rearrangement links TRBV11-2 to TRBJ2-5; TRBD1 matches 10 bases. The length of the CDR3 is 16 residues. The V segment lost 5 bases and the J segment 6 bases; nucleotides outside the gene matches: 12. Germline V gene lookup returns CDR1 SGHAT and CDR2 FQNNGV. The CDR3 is CASSPWTGGFSKTQYF. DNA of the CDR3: TGTGCCAGCAGCCCGTGGACAGGGGGATTCTCGAAGACCCAGTACTTC. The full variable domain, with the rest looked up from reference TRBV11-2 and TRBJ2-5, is EAGVAQSPRYKIIEKRQSVAFWCNPISGHATLYWYQQILGQGPKLLIQFQNNGVVDDSQLPKDRFSAERLKGVDSTLKIQPAKLEDSAVYLCASSPWTGGFSKTQYFGPGTRLLVL.

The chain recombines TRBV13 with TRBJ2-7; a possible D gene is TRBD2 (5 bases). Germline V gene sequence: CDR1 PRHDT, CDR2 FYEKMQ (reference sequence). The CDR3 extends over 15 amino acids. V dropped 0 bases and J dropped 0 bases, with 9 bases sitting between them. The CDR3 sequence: CASSLGVTNSYEQYF. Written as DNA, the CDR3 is TGTGCCAGCAGCTTAGGTGTGACTAACTCCTACGAGCAGTACTTC.

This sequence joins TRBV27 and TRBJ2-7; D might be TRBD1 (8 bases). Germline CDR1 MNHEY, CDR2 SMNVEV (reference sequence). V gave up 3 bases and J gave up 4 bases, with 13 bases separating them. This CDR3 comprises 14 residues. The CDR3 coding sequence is TGTGCCAGCAGTTTGAACAGGGGGGGGTACGAGCAGTACTTC. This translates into CASSLNRGGYEQYF.

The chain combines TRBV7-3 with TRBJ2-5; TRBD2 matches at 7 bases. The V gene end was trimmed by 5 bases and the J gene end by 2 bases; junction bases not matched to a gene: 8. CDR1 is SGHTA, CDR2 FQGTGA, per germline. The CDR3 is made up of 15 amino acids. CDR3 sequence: CASSRLANPQETQYF. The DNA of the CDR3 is TGTGCCAGCAGCCGACTAGCAAACCCTCAAGAGACCCAGTACTTC.

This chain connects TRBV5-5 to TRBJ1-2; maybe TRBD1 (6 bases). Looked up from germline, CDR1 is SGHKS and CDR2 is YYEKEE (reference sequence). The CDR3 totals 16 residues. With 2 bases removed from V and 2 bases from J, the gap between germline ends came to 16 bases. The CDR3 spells CASSFVFTGLNYGYTF. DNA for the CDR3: TGTGCCAGCAGCTTCGTGTTTACAGGGCTCAACTATGGCTACACCTTC.

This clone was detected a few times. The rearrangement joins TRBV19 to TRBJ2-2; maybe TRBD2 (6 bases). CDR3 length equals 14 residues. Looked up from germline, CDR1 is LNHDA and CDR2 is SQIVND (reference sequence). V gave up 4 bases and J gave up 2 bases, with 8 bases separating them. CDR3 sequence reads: CASSTGLNTGELFF. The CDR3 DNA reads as TGTGCCAGTAGTACTGGACTAAACACCGGGGAGCTGTTTTTT.

The CDR3 bases are TGTGCCAGCAGTCCAGGACAGGGAGGTGAAAAACTGTTTTTT. Protein product: CASSPGQGGEKLFF. The chain uses TRBV28 and TRBJ1-4, with TRBD1 matching over 8 bases. The CDR3 sequence is 14 residues long. V was clipped by 5 bases and J by 7 bases; unmatched bases: 6. CDR1 and CDR2 (germline): MDHEN, SYDVKM.

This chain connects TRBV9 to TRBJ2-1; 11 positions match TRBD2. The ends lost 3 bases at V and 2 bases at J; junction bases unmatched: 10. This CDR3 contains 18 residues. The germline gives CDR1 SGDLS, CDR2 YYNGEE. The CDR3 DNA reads TGTGCCAGCAGCGGGTCTCCGGGACTAGCGGCACCCTACAATGAGCAGTTCTTC. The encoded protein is CASSGSPGLAAPYNEQFF.

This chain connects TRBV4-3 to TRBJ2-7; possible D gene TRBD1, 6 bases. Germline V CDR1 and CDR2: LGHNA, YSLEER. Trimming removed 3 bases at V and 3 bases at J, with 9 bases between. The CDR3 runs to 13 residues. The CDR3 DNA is TGCGCCAGCAGCCAGGGACACGTCTACGAGCAGTACTTC. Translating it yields CASSQGHVYEQYF.

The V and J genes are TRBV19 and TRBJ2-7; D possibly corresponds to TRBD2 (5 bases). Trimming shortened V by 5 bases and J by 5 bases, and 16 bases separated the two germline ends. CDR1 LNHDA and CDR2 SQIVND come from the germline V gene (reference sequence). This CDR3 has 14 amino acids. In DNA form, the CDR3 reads TGTGCCAGTAGTGGTAGCGCGGAATTCCACGAGCAGTACTTC. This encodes CASSGSAEFHEQYF.